The T cell receptor beta chain under discussion was sequenced for a study of blood T cell repertoires in COVID-19. At the level of the study: The cDNA or gDNA used as material had been derived from T cells, B-cell-depleted T cells, or PBMCs.

The CDR3 extends over 15 amino acids. V was pared by 7 bases and J by 1 base, with 8 bases of the junction left unmatched. Germline V gene data show CDR1 as SNHLY and CDR2 as FYNNEI. The repertoire was sequenced with immunoSEQ multiplex PCR; TCRdb's copy has only in-frame clones and lacks some. The sample has tens of thousands of clones, 83% seen once; the top ten hold over 5%. Sequencing used peripheral blood. The clonotype was recovered from a human donor in a cohort sampled during active COVID-19. The gene calls are TRBV2 and TRBJ1-1; 8 bases fit TRBD1. As DNA, the CDR3 is TGTGCCAGCAAGGCCAGGGGGCCGTCGAACACTGAAGCTTTCTTT. This encodes CASKARGPSNTEAFF.